A selection of T cell receptor beta chains follows, all from one sample in a study of blood T cell repertoires in COVID-19. Generated by immunoSEQ multiplex PCR, the TCRdb table keeps only in-frame clones and is missing some. The table has 150,000 to 200,000 clones, more than 75% seen once. The sequenced material came from peripheral blood. The source of these receptors is a young man with active or convalescent COVID-19. Each CDR3 is given with its conserved first and last residue.

>TRBJ2-5|TRBV7-8
CASSLPGTGEGQYF
>TRBJ2-1|TRBV5-4
CASSFGGRGPYNEQFF
>TRBJ1-6|TRBV28
CASSITRQGSYNSPLHF
>TRBJ1-3|TRBV19
CASSIVQAGNTIYF
>TRBJ2-5|TRBV24-1
CATSAGLAGTETQYF
>TRBJ1-4|TRBV15
CATSREGQRGEKLFF
>TRBJ2-7|TRBV5-1
CASSGTSGRAKEQYF
>TRBJ1-2|TRBV19
CASLDSLNYGYTF
>TRBJ1-5|TRBV6-4
CASSSDRNSPQHF
>TRBJ2-1|TRBV10-3
CAISEDRGFANEQFF
>TRBJ1-5|TRBV24-1
CATSGQGINQPQHF
>TRBJ2-1|TRBV9
CASSVPLGAGGYNEQFF
>TRBJ2-5|TRBV24-1
CATRGTGGQETQYF
>TRBJ2-5|TRBV24-1
CATSDLGVGVETQYF
>TRBJ1-1|TRBV24-1
CATSDSPGQGGLTEAFF
>TRBJ1-4|TRBV5-1
CASSLESHRGNEKLFF
>TRBJ1-6|TRBV5-4
CASSSAGDRAYNSPLHF
>TRBJ1-1|TRBV30
CAWSGRLDTEAFF
>TRBJ1-4|TRBV12-3/TRBV12-4
CASSLDEKLFF
>TRBJ2-1|TRBV11-2
CASSRDRDNEQFF
>TRBJ1-1|TRBV6-2/TRBV6-3
CASSYQETGMNTEAFF
>TRBJ2-1|TRBV19
CASSMSPGQGVYNEQFF
>TRBJ2-1|TRBV30
CAWSVHSGAPLGNEQFF
>TRBJ1-1|TRBV15
CATSRVQVGGTEAFF
>TRBJ1-1|TRBV6-2/TRBV6-3
CASSYGGGRSTEAFF
>TRBJ2-3|TRBV9
CASSFSGRGTDTQYF
>TRBJ1-1|TRBV2
CASSETSRVTEAFF
>TRBJ2-1|TRBV10-3
CAITGQDGDEQFF
>TRBJ1-2|TRBV7-2
CASSLGDREGYTF
>TRBJ2-5|TRBV3-1/TRBV3-2
CASSPIRTSGGGPMAQYF
>TRBJ1-2|TRBV24-1
CATSDSGQLYGYTF
>TRBJ1-2|TRBV2
CASRLGQHYGYTF
>TRBJ1-1|TRBV27
CASSFGGGNTEAFF
>TRBJ2-3|TRBV27
CASSRTGEVADTQYF
>TRBJ2-2|TRBV19
CASHGAYTGELFF
>TRBJ1-4|TRBV10-3
CAIRQGATNEKLFF
>TRBJ1-6|TRBV2
CASSGGQGDWGPPLHF
>TRBJ2-1|TRBV27
CASRRLAGGTNEQFF
>TRBJ1-1|TRBV19
CASSIYSTGEATEAFF
>TRBJ2-1|TRBV7-3
CASSTLAGVGNEQFF
>TRBJ2-3|TRBV11-2
CASSLGRGHTTDTQYF
>TRBJ1-4|TRBV30
CAWSLLGTGFEKLFF
>TRBJ2-2|TRBV3-1/TRBV3-2
CASSQYLAGIGELFF
>TRBJ1-2|TRBV2
CASSRQNPGQGAGGYTF
>TRBJ1-1|TRBV12-3/TRBV12-4
CASSLKGAAGGFF
>TRBJ2-1|TRBV28
CASSLSSWREMLDEQFF
>TRBJ1-5|TRBV9
CASSEGGYSNQPQHF
>TRBJ1-3|TRBV11-3
CASSVQGPSGNTIYF
>TRBJ1-2|TRBV6-6
CASSVPGQGNGYTF
>TRBJ2-1|TRBV29-1
CSVRLADNNEQFF